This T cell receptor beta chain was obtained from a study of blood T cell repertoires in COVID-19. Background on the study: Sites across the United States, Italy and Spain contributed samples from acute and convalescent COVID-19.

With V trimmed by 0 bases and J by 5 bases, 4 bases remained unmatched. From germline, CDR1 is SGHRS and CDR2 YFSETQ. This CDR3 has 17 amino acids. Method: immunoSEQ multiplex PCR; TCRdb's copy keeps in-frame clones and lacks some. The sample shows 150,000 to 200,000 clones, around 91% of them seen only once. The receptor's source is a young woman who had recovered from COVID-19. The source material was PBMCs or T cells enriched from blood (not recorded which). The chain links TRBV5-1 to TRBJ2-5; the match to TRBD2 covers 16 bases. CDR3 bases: TGCGCCAGCAGCTTGGGGGGACTAGCGGGAGGGCCGGAGACCCAGTACTTC. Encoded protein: CASSLGGLAGGPETQYF.